The 19 T cell receptor beta chains below all came from one sample that was sequenced in a study of cytomegalovirus exposure and HLA in healthy donors. The PCR ran on 60 Vbeta and 13 Jbeta primers. Libraries were prepared by immunoSEQ multiplex PCR; TCRdb keeps only in-frame clonotypes and omits some of them. The profile shows roughly 80,000 clones, around four fifths of them singletons. Sequences were obtained from PBMCs. Receptor source: a woman aged 45-59 years in good health and CMV-seropositive.

The chain is built from TRBV9 and TRBJ2-1, with D unclear. Trimming left V 3 bases short and J 5 bases short, with 9 bases between. From germline, CDR1 is SGDLS and CDR2 YYNGEE. This CDR3 spans 13 amino acids. Written as DNA, the CDR3 is TGTGCCAGCAGCGCGAGACTCCACAATGAGCAGTTCTTC. Translated: CASSARLHNEQFF. The variable domain in full, with the rest retrieved from reference TRBV9 and TRBJ2-1, is DSGVTQTPKHLITATGQRVTLRCSPRSGDLSVYWYQQSLDQGLQFLIQYYNGEERAKGNILERFSAQQFPDLHSELNLSSLELGDSALYFCASSARLHNEQFFGPGTRLTVL.

This chain links TRBV18 with TRBJ1-1, with 8 bases fitting TRBD1. The CDR3 sequence is 15 residues long. V shed 1 base and J 4 bases; nucleotides not matched to a gene: 5. Germline lookup yields CDR1 KGHSH and CDR2 LQKENI. CDR3 protein: CASSPRTGWSTEAFF. The CDR3 DNA sequence: TGTGCCAGCTCACCACGGACAGGGTGGAGCACTGAAGCTTTCTTT.

The chain carries TRBV28 and TRBJ1-5; 10 bases line up with TRBD1. CDR3 length equals 15 residues. V was pared by 3 bases and J by 4 bases, with 3 bases of the junction left unmatched. The germline V gene has CDR1 MDHEN and CDR2 SYDVKM. DNA of the CDR3: TGTGCCAGCAGTTTGGGGACAGGGGCTAATCAGCCCCAGCATTTT. Residues: CASSLGTGANQPQHF.

The V and J genes are TRBV2 and TRBJ2-3, with 9 bases identical to TRBD2. V lost 4 bases to trimming and J lost 0 bases; unmatched junction nucleotides: 2. The CDR3 covers 15 residues. Germline V gene data show CDR1 as SNHLY and CDR2 as FYNNEI. CDR3: CASSGLAGSTDTQYF. DNA of the CDR3: TGTGCCAGCAGTGGCCTAGCGGGAAGCACAGATACGCAGTATTTT.

In this sample, this clone turned up once. This sequence joins TRBV7-8 and TRBJ2-7, with 10 bases matching TRBD1. This CDR3 contains 15 residues. J gave up 3 bases and V 7 bases, and 9 bases lay outside the gene matches. Germline V lookup: CDR1 SGHVS, CDR2 FQNEAQ. The CDR3 loop is CASTQGTGAYYEQYF. In nucleotides, the CDR3 is TGTGCCAGCACCCAAGGGACAGGGGCTTACTACGAGCAGTACTTC.

This chain links TRBV30 with TRBJ1-2; 8 bases are a match to TRBD1. This CDR3 has 13 amino acids. Germline lookup yields CDR1 GTSNPN and CDR2 SVGIG (reference sequence). The V segment lost 4 bases and the J segment 4 bases; nucleotides outside the gene matches: 5. In nucleotides, the CDR3 is TGTGCCTGGACCCTTGGGACAGGCTATGGCTACACCTTC. Encoded protein: CAWTLGTGYGYTF.

The chain uses TRBV10-3 and TRBJ2-1; 9 bases agree with TRBD2. This CDR3 has 16 amino acids. Germline V CDR1 and CDR2: ENHRY, SYGVKD. V was clipped by 2 bases and J by 7 bases; unmatched bases: 9. CDR3 sequence: CAISERVSGSGNEQFF. In DNA form, the CDR3 reads TGTGCCATCAGTGAGAGGGTTAGCGGGAGTGGAAATGAGCAGTTCTTC.

Worth noting for this clone: At the DNA level, this CDR3 is encoded by other sequences in the same sample as well. V is TRBV5-6 and J is TRBJ1-5; possible D gene TRBD1, 6 bases. The CDR3 loop spans 13 amino acids. Germline lookup yields CDR1 SGHDT and CDR2 YYEEEE. Trimming left V 0 bases short and J 7 bases short, with 8 bases between. In DNA, the CDR3 is TGTGCCAGCAGCTTGGGGGGGCGGCAGCCCCAGCATTTT. It encodes CASSLGGRQPQHF.

The V call is TRBV6-1, the J call TRBJ2-6; no clear D gene. CDR3 length: 16 residues. Germline CDR1 is MNHNS and CDR2 is SASEGT. V lost 4 bases to trimming and J lost 1 base, with 11 bases between them. CDR3: CASSVEGASGANVLTF. The CDR3 bases are TGTGCCAGCAGTGTAGAAGGAGCGTCTGGGGCCAACGTCCTGACTTTC.

The gene calls are TRBV28 and TRBJ2-7, with 10 bases lining up with TRBD2. CDR1 is MDHEN, CDR2 SYDVKM, per germline. The CDR3 has 19 amino acids. J lost 5 bases, V lost 2 bases, and 18 bases had no gene match. CDR3 coding DNA: TGTGCCAGCAGTTTACCAAAAATAGCGGGAGGCCCGGCGAGGAACGAGCAGTACTTC. It translates to CASSLPKIAGGPARNEQYF.

Only one count was recorded for this clone. The chain recombines TRBV7-9 with TRBJ2-3; perhaps TRBD1 as D (5 bases). Germline V gene lookup returns CDR1 SEHNR and CDR2 FQNEAQ (reference sequence). V lost 2 bases, J lost 6 bases, and 12 bases lay in between. The CDR3 has 14 amino acids. The CDR3: CASSLQGVGDTQYF. DNA for the CDR3: TGTGCCAGCAGCTTACAAGGGGTGGGGGATACGCAGTATTTT.

The chain employs TRBV5-6 and TRBJ1-6, with D tentatively TRBD1 (5 bases). Germline V CDR1 and CDR2: SGHDT, YYEEEE. CDR3 length: 14 residues. V lost 7 bases and J 7 bases, leaving 15 bases between the germline ends. In DNA, the CDR3 is TGTGCCAGCGCCCGAAGGGGCCGAAATTCACCCCTCCACTTT. It encodes CASARRGRNSPLHF.

The CDR3 sequence: CASSEGPGANYGYTF. The DNA for the CDR3 is TGTGCCAGCAGTGAAGGCCCGGGAGCTAACTATGGCTACACCTTC. This sequence joins TRBV6-1 and TRBJ1-2; D remains unclear. V was pared by 1 base and J by 0 bases, with 9 bases between. Per the germline V gene, CDR1 is MNHNS and CDR2 is SASEGT. CDR3 length: 15 residues.

This clone is medium-sized. V usage is TRBV5-3 and J usage is TRBJ1-1; unclear D gene. TRBV5-3 is an ORF for which the function is uncertain. The CDR3 loop spans 11 amino acids. CDR3 residues: CALPEGTEAFF. The CDR3 DNA reads as TGTGCTTTGCCGGAGGGCACTGAAGCTTTCTTT.

V and J are TRBV5-6 and TRBJ2-5, with TRBD1 matching over 7 bases. Germline-derived CDR1 and CDR2 are SGHDT and YYEEEE. There are 16 residues in the CDR3. J gave up 1 base and V 2 bases, and 8 bases lay outside the gene matches. CDR3 sequence reads: CASSLALGTVQETQYF. CDR3 bases: TGTGCCAGCAGCTTAGCACTCGGGACAGTCCAAGAGACCCAGTACTTC. Full variable domain (remainder filled in from reference TRBV5-6 and TRBJ2-5): DAGVTQSPTHLIKTRGQQVTLRCSPKSGHDTVSWYQQALGQGPQFIFQYYEEEERQRGNFPDRFSGHQFPNYSSELNVNALLLGDSALYLCASSLALGTVQETQYFGPGTRLLVL.

The genes are TRBV18 and TRBJ1-2, with TRBD1 as a possible D gene (6 bases). This CDR3 has 14 residues. Between the trimmed V and J ends, which lost 3 bases and 6 bases, there was a span of 14 bases. Germline-derived CDR1 and CDR2 are KGHSH and LQKENI. CDR3 sequence (DNA): TGTGCCAGCTCACCGAGGGACAAATTAGATGGCTACACCTTC. It specifies CASSPRDKLDGYTF.

The V gene is TRBV28, the J gene TRBJ1-1; a weak D match, TRBD1 (6 bases). This CDR3 spans 15 amino acids. Germline V gives CDR1 MDHEN, CDR2 SYDVKM. The V and J ends lost 2 bases and 5 bases respectively, with 15 bases between them. Here the CDR3 DNA reads TGTGCCAGCAGTTTAAAGAACAGGGTTAGGACTGAAGCTTTCTTT. Its translation: CASSLKNRVRTEAFF.

The CDR3 reads CASTAGRPTYGYTF. CDR3 sequence (DNA): TGTGCCAGTACGGCGGGCAGACCTACTTATGGCTACACCTTC. The rearrangement links TRBV19 to TRBJ1-2; no clear D gene. V was clipped by 7 bases and J by 5 bases, with 17 bases between them. Germline values: CDR1 LNHDA, CDR2 SQIVND (reference sequence). This CDR3 has 14 amino acids.

This sequence joins TRBV6-5 and TRBJ1-1; unclear D gene. Looked up from germline, CDR1 is MNHEY and CDR2 is SVGAGI. Trimming took 5 bases from V and 0 from J, leaving 13 bases between them. This CDR3 contains 15 residues. CDR3 amino acids: CASSLVGGMNTEAFF. CDR3 coding DNA: TGTGCCAGCAGTCTGGTGGGAGGCATGAACACTGAAGCTTTCTTT.